This entry is about one T cell receptor beta chain. Its specificity is unknown. A multiplex PCR was run with 60 Vbeta primers and 13 Jbeta primers. Using immunoSEQ multiplex PCR, the repertoire was profiled, and TCRdb retains in-frame clones only, with some absent. Of 150,000 to 160,000 clones listed, approximately 84% are singletons. It was healthy bone marrow donors who served as donors. Each donor was nominally healthy when sampled (though unrecorded immune exposures were likely). These data belong to a study of cytomegalovirus exposure and HLA in healthy donors. Findings of the study overall: Most TCR sequences were seen very rarely across donors, but some public TCRs occurred in many. In vitro confirmation showed a few CMV-associated chains to be CMV antigen specific.

The origin of this receptor is a woman aged 18 to 35 in good health and CMV-seronegative. The source material was PBMCs.

This CDR3 is CASSLRIAGVSQGEQFF. The CDR3 nucleotides read TGTGCCAGCAGTTTACGAATAGCGGGGGTCTCCCAGGGTGAGCAGTTCTTC. This chain connects TRBV27 to TRBJ2-1; TRBD2 agrees at 9 bases. Per the germline V gene, CDR1 is MNHEY and CDR2 is SMNVEV (reference sequence). This CDR3 has 17 residues. After removal of 2 bases from V and 9 bases from J, the junction contained 14 bases not matched to a gene.